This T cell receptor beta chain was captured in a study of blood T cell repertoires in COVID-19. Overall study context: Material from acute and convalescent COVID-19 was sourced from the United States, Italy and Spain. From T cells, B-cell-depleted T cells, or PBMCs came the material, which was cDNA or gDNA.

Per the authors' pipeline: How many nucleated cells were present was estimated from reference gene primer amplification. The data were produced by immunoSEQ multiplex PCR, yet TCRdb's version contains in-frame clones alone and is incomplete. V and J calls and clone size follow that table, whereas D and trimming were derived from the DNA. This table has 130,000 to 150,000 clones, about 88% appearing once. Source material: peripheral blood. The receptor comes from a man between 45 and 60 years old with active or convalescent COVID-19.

CDR3 residues: CASSDSQGSYEQYF. CDR3 coding DNA: TGTGCCAGCTCAGACTCACAGGGATCCTACGAGCAGTACTTC. V usage is TRBV18 and J usage is TRBJ2-7; D is perhaps TRBD1 (6 bases). Trimming stripped 5 bases from V and 1 base from J, with 12 bases between. This CDR3 has 14 residues. The V gene's germline CDR1 is KGHSH and CDR2 LQKENI.